This is a list of T cell receptor beta chains from one sample in a study of T cell changes during pregnancy in multiple sclerosis. TCRdb keeps only in-frame clones here, not all; method: immunoSEQ multiplex PCR. The repertoire holds roughly 93,000 clones, with approximately 90% as singletons. The sequenced sample was peripheral blood, obtained after pregnancy. The receptors derive from a female donor in good health, enrolled as a control in a pregnancy study. CDR3s include the opening cysteine and the closing phenylalanine or tryptophan. D genes are given only for firm matches. Rows may omit the clone size; those that give it use once, few, many or a size class.

d_call: -; clone_size: once; j_call: TRBJ2-1; v_call: TRBV7-2; cdr3_nt: TGTGCCAGCAGCTTGGGAGAGTTTAATGAGCAGTTCTTC; cdr3_aa: CASSLGEFNEQFF
d_call: TRBD2; clone_size: -; j_call: TRBJ2-7; v_call: TRBV11-3; cdr3_nt: TGTGCCAGCAGCATGTCCGGGACTAGCGGAGCCTACGAGCAGTACTTC; cdr3_aa: CASSMSGTSGAYEQYF
d_call: TRBD1; clone_size: few; j_call: TRBJ2-1; v_call: TRBV10-3; cdr3_nt: TGTGCCGTAGAGACAGGGAGCAACAATGAGCAGTTCTTC; cdr3_aa: CAVETGSNNEQFF
d_call: TRBD1; clone_size: few; j_call: TRBJ1-1; v_call: TRBV5-5; cdr3_nt: TGTGCCAGCAGCTTCGGGACAGGGGGACGGGACACTGAAGCTTTCTTT; cdr3_aa: CASSFGTGGRDTEAFF
d_call: -; clone_size: once; j_call: TRBJ1-1; v_call: TRBV7-9; cdr3_nt: TGTGCCAGCAGCTTATGGGGAGGCACTGAAGCTTTCTTT; cdr3_aa: CASSLWGGTEAFF
d_call: TRBD1; clone_size: -; j_call: TRBJ1-1; v_call: TRBV18; cdr3_nt: TGTGCCAGCTCACAGGGACAGCTGAACACTGAAGCTTTCTTT; cdr3_aa: CASSQGQLNTEAFF
d_call: -; clone_size: -; j_call: TRBJ2-1; v_call: TRBV6-1; cdr3_nt: TGTGCCAGCAGTGAAGTTGCGGGTCTCGTCGGAAGGAATGAGCAGTTCTTC; cdr3_aa: CASSEVAGLVGRNEQFF
d_call: -; clone_size: -; j_call: TRBJ1-6; v_call: TRBV9; cdr3_nt: TGTGCCAGCAGCCCAGGAACCATTTCACCCCTCCACTTT; cdr3_aa: CASSPGTISPLHF
d_call: -; clone_size: -; j_call: TRBJ1-2; v_call: TRBV30; cdr3_nt: TGTGCCTGGGGGGGGGTTTCAGAAATTAACTATGGCTACACCTTC; cdr3_aa: CAWGGVSEINYGYTF
d_call: -; clone_size: -; j_call: TRBJ2-1; v_call: TRBV27; cdr3_nt: TGTGCCAGCAGCCCATCGGAGGGGGCTAAGAATGAGCAGTTCTTC; cdr3_aa: CASSPSEGAKNEQFF
d_call: -; clone_size: -; j_call: TRBJ2-3; v_call: TRBV18; cdr3_nt: TGTGCCAGCTCACCCAGGGTACTGGGCACAGATACGCAGTATTTT; cdr3_aa: CASSPRVLGTDTQYF
d_call: TRBD2; clone_size: -; j_call: TRBJ2-5; v_call: TRBV27; cdr3_nt: TGTGCCAGCAGTCCATCAGCGGGGGAGGTCCAAGAGACCCAGTACTTC; cdr3_aa: CASSPSAGEVQETQYF
d_call: -; clone_size: -; j_call: TRBJ2-7; v_call: TRBV2; cdr3_nt: TGTGCCAGCAGTGATAACAGGAGCTCCTACGAGCAGTACTTC; cdr3_aa: CASSDNRSSYEQYF
d_call: TRBD1; clone_size: -; j_call: TRBJ1-2; v_call: TRBV30; cdr3_nt: TGTGCCTCATTATATCCGGGACAGCGACACTACACCTTC; cdr3_aa: CASLYPGQRHYTF
d_call: -; clone_size: few; j_call: TRBJ1-2; v_call: TRBV5-6; cdr3_nt: TGTGCCAGCAGCTCCGGACAGACCCACTATGGCTACACCTTC; cdr3_aa: CASSSGQTHYGYTF
d_call: -; clone_size: -; j_call: TRBJ1-5; v_call: TRBV5-8; cdr3_nt: TGTGCCAGCAGCCCGGCGGAGGGGAATAGCAATCAGCCCCAGCATTTT; cdr3_aa: CASSPAEGNSNQPQHF
d_call: TRBD1; clone_size: once; j_call: TRBJ1-2; v_call: TRBV10-3; cdr3_nt: TGTGCCATCAGTGAGTACGGACAGGGGAGGAGTAGTCAGGATGGCTACACCTTC; cdr3_aa: CAISEYGQGRSSQDGYTF
d_call: -; clone_size: few; j_call: TRBJ1-2; v_call: TRBV30; cdr3_nt: TGTGCCTGGAGTCTGCAGGGGCGCAATGGCTACACCTTC; cdr3_aa: CAWSLQGRNGYTF
d_call: -; clone_size: -; j_call: TRBJ1-2; v_call: TRBV2; cdr3_nt: TGTGCCAGCACTGCTTACGGGGGGCAGGGTGGCTACACCTTC; cdr3_aa: CASTAYGGQGGYTF
d_call: TRBD1; clone_size: -; j_call: TRBJ1-5; v_call: TRBV7-9; cdr3_nt: TGTGCCAGCAGCCCCGACAGGGATCAGCCCCAGCATTTT; cdr3_aa: CASSPDRDQPQHF
d_call: -; clone_size: -; j_call: TRBJ2-7; v_call: TRBV2; cdr3_nt: TGTGCCAGCACCCCGGACAGCTACGAGCAGTACTTC; cdr3_aa: CASTPDSYEQYF
d_call: -; clone_size: -; j_call: TRBJ1-2; v_call: TRBV7-9; cdr3_nt: TGTGCCAGCAGCTTCGGGGACACCTATGTCGGCTACACCTTC; cdr3_aa: CASSFGDTYVGYTF
d_call: -; clone_size: -; j_call: TRBJ1-2; v_call: TRBV30; cdr3_nt: TGTGCCTGGAGTGTATTCGACAGGACCTCTTATGGCTACACCTTC; cdr3_aa: CAWSVFDRTSYGYTF
d_call: TRBD2; clone_size: -; j_call: TRBJ2-5; v_call: TRBV2; cdr3_nt: TGTGCCAGCAGAGTCATAGCGGGAGGTTCTGGGGAGACCCAGTACTTC; cdr3_aa: CASRVIAGGSGETQYF